This TCR beta chain was recovered during a study of beta chain features in type 1 diabetes. All of the isolated RNA was reverse transcribed, so expressed TCRB transcripts were sequenced. Repertoires were generated with immunoSEQ multiplex PCR, while TCRdb's copy carries only in-frame clones and drops some. The sample contains about 360,000 clones, roughly 12% of which appear only once. Findings of the study overall: HLA influence on TCRB rearrangement stayed unresolved here. Among all four CD4+ subsets, Type 1 diabetes patients had TCRB CDR3s that were moderately but significantly shorter.

This clone was detected a few times. Its antigen is unknown. Germline V gene data show CDR1 as SGHTA and CDR2 as FQGTGA. J was trimmed by 3 bases and V by 3 bases; bases with no gene match: 7. This CDR3 has 15 amino acids. The clonotype was recovered from a man in his late teens or twenties in good health. The chain employs TRBV7-3 and TRBJ2-7; 8 bases are shared with TRBD1. The specimen was naive CD4+ T cells from blood. The CDR3 reads CASSFSGTGDYEQYF. DNA of the CDR3: TGTGCCAGCAGCTTTTCCGGGACAGGAGACTACGAGCAGTACTTC.